This T cell receptor (beta chain) originates from a study of response to subunit inactivated influenza vaccine. Study-level points and caveats: Researchers suggested that each seasonal influenza vaccination recruits few new T cells.

The trim removed 2 bases at V and 12 bases at J, leaving 7 bases unmatched. Germline CDR1 reads LGHDT; CDR2 reads YNNKEL (reference sequence). The CDR3 runs 13 residues. TCRdb itself ran the RT-PCR reads through MiXCR, one entry per CDR3 protein. The profile shows 490,000 or so distinct CDR3 sequences, approximately 7.1% of them singletons. The sample holds many counts of this clonotype. What it recognizes is unknown. The sequence was collected from a man between 50 and 69 years old who received an inactivated influenza vaccine. The V and J genes are TRBV3-1 and TRBJ1-1, with 9 bases matching TRBD1. This material consisted of PBMCs from blood, taken less than 30 months after vaccination. As DNA, the CDR3 is TGTGCCAGCAGCCAATCTTACAGGGGGCCAACTTTCTTT. Protein: CASSQSYRGPTFF.